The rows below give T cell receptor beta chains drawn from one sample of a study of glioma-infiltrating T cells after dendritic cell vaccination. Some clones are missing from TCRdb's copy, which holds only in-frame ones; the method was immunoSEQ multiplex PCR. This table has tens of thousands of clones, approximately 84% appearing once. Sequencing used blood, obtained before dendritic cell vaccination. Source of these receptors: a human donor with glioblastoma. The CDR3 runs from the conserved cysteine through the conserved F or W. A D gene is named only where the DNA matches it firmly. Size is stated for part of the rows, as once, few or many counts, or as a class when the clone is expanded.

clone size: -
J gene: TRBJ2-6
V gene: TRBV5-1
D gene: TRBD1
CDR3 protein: CASSLLQGASSGANVLTF
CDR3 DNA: TGCGCCAGCAGCTTGCTCCAGGGGGCGAGCTCTGGGGCCAACGTCCTGACTTTC

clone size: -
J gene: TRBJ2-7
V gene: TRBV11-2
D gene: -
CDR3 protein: CASSLRRGRRWYEQYF
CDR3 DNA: TGTGCCAGCAGCTTAAGGCGGGGACGACGGTGGTACGAGCAGTACTTC

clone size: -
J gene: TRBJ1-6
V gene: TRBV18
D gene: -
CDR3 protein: CASSPNRANNSPLHF
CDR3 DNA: TGTGCCAGCTCACCAAACAGGGCTAATAATTCACCCCTCCACTTT

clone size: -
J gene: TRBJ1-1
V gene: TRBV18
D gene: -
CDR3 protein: CASSAATSGRGTEAFF
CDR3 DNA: TGTGCCAGCTCCGCCGCTACCTCGGGTAGGGGCACTGAAGCTTTCTTT

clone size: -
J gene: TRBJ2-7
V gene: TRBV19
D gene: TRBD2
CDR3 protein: CASSIKPPTSGLTYEQYF
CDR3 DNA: TGTGCCAGTAGTATCAAGCCCCCGACTAGCGGCCTCACCTACGAGCAGTACTTC

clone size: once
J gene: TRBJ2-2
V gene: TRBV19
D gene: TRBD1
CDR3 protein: CASSGQGQVGTGELFF
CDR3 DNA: TGTGCCAGTAGCGGACAGGGGCAAGTAGGCACCGGGGAGCTGTTTTTT

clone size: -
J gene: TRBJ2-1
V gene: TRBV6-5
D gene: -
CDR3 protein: CASSQGLDYNEQFF
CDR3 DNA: TGTGCCAGCAGCCAGGGACTCGATTACAATGAGCAGTTCTTC

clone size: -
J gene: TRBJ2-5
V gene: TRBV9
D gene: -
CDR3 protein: CASSVGLVLEETQYF
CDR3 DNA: TGTGCCAGCAGCGTAGGTCTTGTCCTAGAGGAGACCCAGTACTTC

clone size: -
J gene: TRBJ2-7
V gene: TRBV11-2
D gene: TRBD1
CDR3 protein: CASSPTTGFRSYEQYF
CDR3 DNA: TGTGCCAGCAGCCCCACGACAGGGTTTAGGTCCTACGAGCAGTACTTC

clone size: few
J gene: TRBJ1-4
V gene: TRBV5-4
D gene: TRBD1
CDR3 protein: CASSLSGDRGEKLFF
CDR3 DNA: TGTGCCAGCAGCTTGTCAGGGGACAGGGGGGAAAAACTGTTTTTT

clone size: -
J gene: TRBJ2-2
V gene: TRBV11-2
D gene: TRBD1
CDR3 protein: CASSYRGTGELFF
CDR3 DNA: TGTGCCAGCAGCTACAGGGGAACCGGGGAGCTGTTTTTT

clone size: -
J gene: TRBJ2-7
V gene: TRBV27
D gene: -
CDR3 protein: CASTSVLGYEQYF
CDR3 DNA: TGTGCCAGCACCTCGGTGCTAGGCTACGAGCAGTACTTC

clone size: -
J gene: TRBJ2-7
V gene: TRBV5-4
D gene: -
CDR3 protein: CASSRGLSYEQYF
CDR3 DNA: TGTGCCAGCAGCAGGGGCCTGTCCTACGAGCAGTACTTC

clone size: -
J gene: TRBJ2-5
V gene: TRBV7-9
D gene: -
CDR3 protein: CASSLVRETQYF
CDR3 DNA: TGTGCCAGCAGCTTAGTGCGGGAGACCCAGTACTTC

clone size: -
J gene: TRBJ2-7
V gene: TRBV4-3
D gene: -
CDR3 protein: CASSQVLGGPYEQYF
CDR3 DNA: TGCGCCAGCAGCCAAGTCTTGGGGGGTCCCTACGAGCAGTACTTC

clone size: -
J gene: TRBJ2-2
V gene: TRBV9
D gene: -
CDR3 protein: CASSIGAEHRPRELFF
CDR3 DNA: TGTGCCAGCAGTATAGGTGCGGAACACCGTCCGAGGGAGCTGTTTTTT

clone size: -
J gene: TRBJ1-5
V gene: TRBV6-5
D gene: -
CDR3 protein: CASSGQQNQPQHF
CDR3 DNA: TGTGCCAGCAGCGGACAGCAAAATCAGCCCCAGCATTTT

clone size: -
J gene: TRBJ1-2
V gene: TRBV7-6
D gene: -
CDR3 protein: CASSPSLRTGIRTYGYTF
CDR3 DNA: TGTGCCAGCAGCCCTTCCCTGCGTACAGGGATTCGTACCTATGGCTACACCTTC

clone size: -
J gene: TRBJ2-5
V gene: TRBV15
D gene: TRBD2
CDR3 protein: CATSRERTSVETQYF
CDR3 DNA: TGTGCCACCAGCAGAGAAAGGACTAGCGTAGAGACCCAGTACTTC

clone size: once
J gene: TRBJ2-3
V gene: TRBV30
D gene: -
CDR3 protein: CAWSVPGAWDTQYF
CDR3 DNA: TGTGCCTGGAGTGTACCGGGAGCGTGGGATACGCAGTATTTT

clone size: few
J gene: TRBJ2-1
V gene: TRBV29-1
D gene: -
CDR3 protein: CSVLDNIAGEQFF
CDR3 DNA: TGCAGCGTCCTCGACAATATCGCGGGGGAGCAGTTCTTC

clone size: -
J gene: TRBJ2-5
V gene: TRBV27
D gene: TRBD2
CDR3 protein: CASRLAGQETQYF
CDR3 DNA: TGTGCCAGCAGGTTAGCGGGTCAAGAGACCCAGTACTTC

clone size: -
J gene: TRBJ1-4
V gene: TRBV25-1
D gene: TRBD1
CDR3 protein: CASSAPGTGWPELFF
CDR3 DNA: TGTGCCAGCAGTGCCCCCGGGACAGGGTGGCCAGAACTGTTTTTT

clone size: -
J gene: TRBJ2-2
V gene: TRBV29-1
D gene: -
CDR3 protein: CSVRGGVNTGELFF
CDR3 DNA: TGCAGCGTGCGCGGAGGGGTGAACACCGGGGAGCTGTTTTTT

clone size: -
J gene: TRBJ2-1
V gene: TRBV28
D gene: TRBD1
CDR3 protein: CASSLGGTGAYNEQFF
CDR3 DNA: TGTGCCAGCAGTTTAGGTGGGACAGGGGCCTACAATGAGCAGTTCTTC

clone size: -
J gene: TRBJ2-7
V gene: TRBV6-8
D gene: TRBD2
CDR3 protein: CASRGLAGPRGGHEQYF
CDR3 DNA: TGTGCCAGCAGAGGACTAGCGGGGCCCCGGGGAGGACATGAGCAGTACTTC

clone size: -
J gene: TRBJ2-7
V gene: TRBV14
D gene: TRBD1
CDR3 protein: CASSAQGLGYEQYF
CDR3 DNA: TGTGCCAGCAGCGCACAGGGGCTCGGCTACGAGCAGTACTTC

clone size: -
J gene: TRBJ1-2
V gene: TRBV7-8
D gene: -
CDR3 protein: CASIPKWDTLGPNYGYTF
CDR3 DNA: TGTGCCAGCATCCCCAAATGGGACACCTTGGGACCTAACTATGGCTACACCTTC

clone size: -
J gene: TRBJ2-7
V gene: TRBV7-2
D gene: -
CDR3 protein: CASSPSLQDEQYF
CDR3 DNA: TGTGCCAGCAGCCCCAGTCTACAGGACGAGCAGTACTTC

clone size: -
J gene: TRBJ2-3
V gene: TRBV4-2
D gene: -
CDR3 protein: CASSQDVATDTQYF
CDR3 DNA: TGTGCCAGCAGCCAAGATGTAGCCACAGATACGCAGTATTTT

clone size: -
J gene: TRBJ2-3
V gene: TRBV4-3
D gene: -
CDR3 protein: CASSQDGDSSSTDTQYF
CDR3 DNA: TGCGCCAGCAGCCAAGACGGGGACTCCTCTAGCACAGATACGCAGTATTTT

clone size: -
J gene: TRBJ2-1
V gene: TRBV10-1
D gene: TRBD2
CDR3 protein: CASTGIAGTEQFF
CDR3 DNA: TGCGCCAGCACCGGAATAGCGGGGACTGAGCAGTTCTTC

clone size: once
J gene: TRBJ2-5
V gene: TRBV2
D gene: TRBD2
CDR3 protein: CASSDPGTSRETQYF
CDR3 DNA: TGTGCCAGCAGTGACCCCGGGACTAGCAGAGAGACCCAGTACTTC

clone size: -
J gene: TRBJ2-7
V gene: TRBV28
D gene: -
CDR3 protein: CASSLEADSYEQYF
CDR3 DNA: TGTGCCAGCAGTTTAGAGGCGGATTCCTACGAGCAGTACTTC

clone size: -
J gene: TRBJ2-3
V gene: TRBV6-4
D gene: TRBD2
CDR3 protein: CASSDSSGGADTQYF
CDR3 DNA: TGTGCCAGCAGTGACTCTAGCGGGGGGGCAGATACGCAGTATTTT

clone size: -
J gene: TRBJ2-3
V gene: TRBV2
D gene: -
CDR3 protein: CASSHRPGHSTDTQYF
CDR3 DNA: TGTGCCAGCAGCCATAGACCGGGACACTCCACAGATACGCAGTATTTT

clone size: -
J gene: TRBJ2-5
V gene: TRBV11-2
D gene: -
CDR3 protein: CASSPQTRETQYF
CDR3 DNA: TGTGCCAGCAGCCCCCAGACTAGGGAGACCCAGTACTTC

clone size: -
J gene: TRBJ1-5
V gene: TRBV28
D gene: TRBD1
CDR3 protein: CASSSNRGFGNQPQHF
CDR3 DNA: TGTGCCAGCAGTTCAAACAGGGGGTTCGGCAATCAGCCCCAGCATTTT

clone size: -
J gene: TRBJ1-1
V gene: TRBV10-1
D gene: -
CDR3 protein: CASSGTLGGTEAFF
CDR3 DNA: TGCGCCAGCAGCGGGACGTTGGGGGGCACTGAAGCTTTCTTT

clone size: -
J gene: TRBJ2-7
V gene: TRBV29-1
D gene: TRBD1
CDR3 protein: CSANRWDRPYEQYF
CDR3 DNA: TGCAGCGCCAACAGGTGGGACAGGCCCTACGAGCAGTACTTC

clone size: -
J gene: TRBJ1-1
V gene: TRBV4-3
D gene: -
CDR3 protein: CASSQGQMNTEAFF
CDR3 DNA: TGCGCCAGCAGCCAAGGACAGATGAACACTGAAGCTTTCTTT

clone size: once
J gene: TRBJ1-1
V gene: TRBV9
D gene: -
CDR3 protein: CASSVEGLNLVDMNTEAFF
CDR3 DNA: TGTGCCAGCAGCGTAGAAGGACTCAACTTGGTCGACATGAACACTGAAGCTTTCTTT

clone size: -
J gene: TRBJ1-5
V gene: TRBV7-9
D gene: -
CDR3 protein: CASSLSGAFGQPQHF
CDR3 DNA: TGTGCCAGCAGCTTATCAGGGGCTTTTGGTCAGCCCCAGCATTTT

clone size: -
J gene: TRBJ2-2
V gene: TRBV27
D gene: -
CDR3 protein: CASSLYGELFF
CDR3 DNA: TGTGCCAGCAGTCTCTACGGGGAGCTGTTTTTT

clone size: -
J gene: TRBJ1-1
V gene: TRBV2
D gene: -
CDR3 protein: CASSDPRQGNTEAFF
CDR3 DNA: TGTGCCAGCAGTGACCCCCGGCAGGGGAACACTGAAGCTTTCTTT

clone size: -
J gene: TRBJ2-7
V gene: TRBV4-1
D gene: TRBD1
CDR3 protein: CASSQEDDRAIYEQYF
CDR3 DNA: TGCGCCAGCAGCCAAGAGGACGACAGGGCGATATACGAGCAGTACTTC

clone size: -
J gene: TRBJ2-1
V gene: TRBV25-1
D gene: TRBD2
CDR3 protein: CASSSGGGGHYSYNEQFF
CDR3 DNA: TGTGCCAGCAGCAGCGGGGGAGGGGGTCATTACTCCTACAATGAGCAGTTCTTC

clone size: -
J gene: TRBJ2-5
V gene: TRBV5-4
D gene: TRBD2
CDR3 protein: CASTVGRGVQETQYF
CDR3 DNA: TGTGCCAGCACCGTAGGGCGGGGGGTCCAAGAGACCCAGTACTTC